This T cell receptor (beta chain) was obtained from a study of OX40 agonist ivuxolimab in advanced cancers. About the research overall: Prior anti-PD-1, anti-PD-L1 or anti-CTLA-4 therapy did not bar entry, and about 40% had some.

Autoimmune disease history or systemic immunosuppression disqualified patients. Clones were read by immunoSEQ multiplex PCR, and TCRdb kept only the in-frame ones, dropping some. Here the sample spans 69,000 or so clones, about four fifths being singletons. The study, taken as a whole, reports: Patients with a partial response at 0.1-3.0 mg/kg had among the lowest clonal expansion.

This clone appeared a few times. The antigen is not known. Germline trimming cut 8 bases from V and 4 bases from J; bases unmatched to any gene: 4. CDR1 SGHNT and CDR2 YYREEE come from the germline V gene (reference sequence). The CDR3 runs to 13 residues. The origin of this receptor is an adult with an advanced solid tumor such as melanoma, head and neck, liver or kidney cancer. The chain uses TRBV5-4 and TRBJ2-2, with 8 bases identical to TRBD1. The source material was CD4+ or CD8+ T cells sorted from blood, sampled in a trial of the OX40 agonist ivuxolimab. Here the CDR3 DNA reads TGTGCCAGTACTACAGGGGGCACCGGGGAGCTGTTTTTT. It encodes CASTTGGTGELFF.